This section outlines one TCR beta chain sequence together with its context. V lost 5 bases and J lost 14, with 16 bases in between. The CDR3 runs 12 residues. The germline V gene has CDR1 SGHVS and CDR2 FQNEAQ. This specimen comes from a study of blood T cell repertoires in COVID-19. Study-wide context: Both acute and convalescent COVID-19 samples were obtained from the United States, Italy and Spain. T cells, B-cell-depleted T cells, or PBMCs provided the cDNA or gDNA that served as material.

Authors' methods: Quantification of nucleated cells was approximated via reference gene primer amplification. Repertoires were generated with immunoSEQ multiplex PCR, while TCRdb's copy carries only in-frame clones and drops some. V, J and clone size are those of that table, while D and trimming were read from the DNA. This sample yields fewer than 350,000 clones, of which about 89% are seen a single time; approximately 8% belongs to the top ten. This chain connects TRBV7-8 to TRBJ2-1, with D hard to call. This clonotype originated in a woman between 45 and 60 years old who had recovered from COVID-19. Sample: peripheral blood. The CDR3: CASSPMTPAEFF. In nucleotides, the CDR3 is TGTGCCAGCAGCCCCATGACACCCGCCGAGTTCTTC. The full variable domain, its missing parts supplied by reference TRBV7-8 and TRBJ2-1, is GAGVSQSPRYKVAKRGQDVALRCDPISGHVSLFWYQQALGQGPEFLTYFQNEAQLDKSGLPSDRFFAERPEGSVSTLKIQRTQQEDSAVYLCASSPMTPAEFFGPGTRLTVL.